Below, 11 T cell receptor beta chains from the same sample are listed, as sequenced in a study of cytomegalovirus exposure and HLA in healthy donors. A multiplex PCR was run with 60 Vbeta primers and 13 Jbeta primers. Libraries were prepared by immunoSEQ multiplex PCR; TCRdb keeps only in-frame clonotypes and omits some of them. Of 130,000 or so clones in the sample, roughly 80% are singletons; the top ten hold around 7.8%. Sequencing was performed on PBMCs. Receptors originate from a woman between 45 and 60 years old in good health and CMV-seropositive.

A word on this clone: Other DNA sequences in the same sample also yield this CDR3. V gene TRBV7-2 combines with J gene TRBJ1-1, with D possibly being TRBD1 (5 bases). The CDR3 totals 13 residues. CDR1 is SGHTA and CDR2 is FQGNSA in the germline V gene. The V end lost 4 bases, the J end lost 2 bases, and 8 bases lay between the germline ends. The CDR3 nucleotides are TGTGCCAGCAGCTCTCAGGGAAACACTGAAGCTTTCTTT. Amino acid sequence: CASSSQGNTEAFF.

V and J are TRBV12-5 and TRBJ1-1; D is undetermined. V was pared by 3 bases and J by 1 base, with 6 bases between. CDR3 length equals 13 residues. Germline assignment: CDR1 LGHNT and CDR2 FRNRAP. In nucleotides, the CDR3 is TGTGCTAGTGGTTTATCAGAGAACACTGAAGCTTTCTTT. It encodes CASGLSENTEAFF. Combining the CDR3 with reference TRBV12-5 and TRBJ1-1 gives the whole variable domain DARVTQTPRHKVTEMGQEVTMRCQPILGHNTVFWYRQTMMQGLELLAYFRNRAPLDDSGMPKDRFSAEMPDATLATLKIQPSEPRDSAVYFCASGLSENTEAFFGQGTRLTVV.

The table lists this clone with a few counts. At the DNA level, this CDR3 is encoded by other sequences in the same sample as well. The chain recombines TRBV5-1 with TRBJ1-1; D might be TRBD1 (5 bases). Trimming left V 2 bases short and J 2 bases short, with 7 bases between. Germline loops: CDR1 SGHRS, CDR2 YFSETQ. CDR3 length: 13 amino acids. CDR3 in DNA: TGCGCCAGCAGCTTCCAGGGAAACACTGAAGCTTTCTTT. Its translation: CASSFQGNTEAFF.

This clone was picked up one time. J is TRBJ2-3 and V is TRBV29-1; D possibly corresponds to TRBD1 (6 bases). CDR3 size: 14 residues. The germline gives CDR1 SQVTM, CDR2 ANQGSEA. V gave up 4 bases and J gave up 6 bases, with 17 bases separating them. CDR3 sequence (DNA): TGCAGCGTTGCCAGGACAGAAGGTGGGGATACGCAGTATTTT. Translating it yields CSVARTEGGDTQYF.

V usage is TRBV9 and J usage is TRBJ2-1; D may be TRBD2 (6 bases). This CDR3 region has 16 residues. Trimming pared 4 bases from V and 6 bases from J, leaving 20 bases between. CDR1 SGDLS and CDR2 YYNGEE come from the germline V gene. CDR3 protein: CASSFRGRDPPNEQFF. DNA of the CDR3: TGTGCCAGCAGCTTCAGAGGGCGGGACCCCCCCAATGAGCAGTTCTTC.

This rearrangement joins TRBV10-3 to TRBJ1-1; no definite D call. Trimming stripped 5 bases from V and 6 bases from J, with 13 bases between. The CDR3 sequence is 13 residues long. Germline assignment: CDR1 ENHRY and CDR2 SYGVKD. The CDR3 reads CAISLLGDAEAFF. The CDR3 nucleotides are TGTGCCATCAGTCTCCTAGGAGACGCTGAAGCTTTCTTT.

This chain connects TRBV13 to TRBJ1-2, with TRBD1 matching over 8 bases. Trimming cost V 2 bases and J 4 bases; bases outside gene matches: 3. The length of the CDR3 is 14 residues. Per the germline V gene, CDR1 is PRHDT and CDR2 is FYEKMQ (reference sequence). CDR3 residues: CASSLSTGGYGYTF. In DNA, the CDR3 is TGTGCCAGCAGCTTAAGCACAGGGGGCTATGGCTACACCTTC.

The CDR3 reads CASSLGVQGWNIQYF. The CDR3 DNA follows: TGTGCCAGCAGCTTAGGCGTACAGGGGTGGAACATTCAGTACTTC. The chain carries TRBV7-9 and TRBJ2-4, with TRBD1 matching over 7 bases. CDR3 size: 15 residues. After removal of 1 base from V and 7 bases from J, the junction contained 7 bases not matched to a gene. Germline loops: CDR1 SEHNR, CDR2 FQNEAQ (reference sequence).

The gene calls are TRBV14 and TRBJ2-1, with D tentatively TRBD2 (6 bases). This CDR3 contains 19 residues. V gave up 4 bases and J gave up 0 bases, with 22 bases separating them. Per germline, CDR1 SGHDN and CDR2 FVKESK. The CDR3 nucleotides are TGTGCCAGCAGCCTGGACTATCCTGGGGTTTTAAGCTCCTACAATGAGCAGTTCTTC. It specifies CASSLDYPGVLSSYNEQFF.

The table lists this clone with a few counts. V is TRBV11-2 and J is TRBJ2-3; 9 nucleotides agree with TRBD1. Trimming at V came to 2 bases and at J to 3 bases, leaving 3 bases not matched to a gene. The CDR3 sequence is 15 residues long. The germline CDR1 and CDR2 sequences are SGHAT and FQNNGV. This CDR3 is CASSLLGTGTDTQYF. The CDR3 nucleotides are TGTGCCAGCAGCTTACTCGGGACAGGGACAGATACGCAGTATTTT.

This clone was found a few times. This rearrangement joins TRBV5-1 to TRBJ2-7, with D possibly matching TRBD2 (6 bases). CDR3 length: 15 residues. Trimming cost V 0 bases and J 2 bases, with 12 bases left between them. CDR1 SGHRS and CDR2 YFSETQ come from the germline V gene. The CDR3, as DNA: TGCGCCAGCAGCTTGGAGGTAGCGGCTACCTACGAGCAGTACTTC. The encoded protein is CASSLEVAATYEQYF. Full variable domain (remainder filled in from reference TRBV5-1 and TRBJ2-7): KAGVTQTPRYLIKTRGQQVTLSCSPISGHRSVSWYQQTPGQGLQFLFEYFSETQRNKGNFPGRFSGRQFSNSRSEMNVSTLELGDSALYLCASSLEVAATYEQYFGPGTRLTVT.